This T cell receptor (beta chain) originates from a study of CXCR3-negative and CXCR3-positive naive CD8 T cells. About this clonotype itself: The antigen is undetermined.

Through 5' RACE with UMI labels, the TRB cDNA libraries were prepared. TCRdb re-called the 5' RACE reads; every CDR3 protein appears as one record, without DNA. The ten top clones account for roughly a quarter, within a sample of 55,000 to 70,000 distinct CDR3 sequences. The CDR3 runs to 15 residues. Study outcomes and limitations: Whereas both naive subsets had comparably high diversity, memory CD8+ cells had much lower diversity. With surface CD5 comparable between naive subsets, TCR strength was estimated using properties derived from the TRB CDR3. Similar TRBV-TRBJ usage characterized naive CXCR3-negative and CXCR3-positive cells; memory cells differed.

Sequences were obtained from memory CD8+ T cells from blood. The chain carries TRBV12-3 or TRBV12-4 and TRBJ2-3; TCRdb's D call, TRBD1, is unchecked because there is no DNA. This clonotype was sampled from a human donor in good health. Some clones in this sample may be carry-over from other donors' samples. CDR3 region: CASSLGQGGTDTQYF.